This T cell receptor beta chain was recorded in a study of memory CD4+ T cells and cytomegalovirus serostatus (dated by TCRdb to between 2018 and 2021). Describing the broader study: The cohort included around 35 healthy adults from Belgium, of whom 9 were CMV seropositive and about 25 were CMV seronegative. To replicate a published TCR-based CMV serostatus classifier, the study sequenced CD4+ memory TCRbeta repertoires from a Belgian cohort whose cytomegalovirus serostatus was known. The investigation overall reported the following: The results were read as suggesting that the CMV-associated TCR signature is, for the most part, present in the CD4+ memory repertoire. Only CD4+CD45RO+ memory cells were sequenced, unlike the original study, which covered naive and memory CD4+ and CD8+ populations. A median bootstrapped AUC of 0.95 with a 95% CI of 0.76-1.00 was achieved on the Belgian cohort by the original-framework classifier. CMV serostatus prediction reached a median bootstrapped AUC of 0.95 with the original framework and approximately 0.92 with a US-trained random forest. Among the approximately 160 previously reported CMV-associated TCRbeta sequences, over 65 showed up in the CD4+ memory repertoires, with each one found in between one and five individuals.

The Quick-DNA Microprep Kit was used to extract genomic DNA from the sorted cells. TCRbeta DNA was amplified with the immunoSEQ hsTCRbeta kit following the manufacturer's protocol. An Illumina MiSeq instrument was used to sequence the TCRbeta libraries. On the authors' methods: Following removal of out-of-frame sequences, around 2.4 million distinct TCRbeta sequences were retained, with an average of approximately 64,000 per individual. Two values were used to score each individual: the count of 150 to 200 previously reported CMV-associated TCRbeta sequences and the total count of productive distinct TCRbeta sequences. A beta-binomial model was reimplemented in Python, and scikit-learn random forests with default parameters were trained on data from the US cohort. Classifier performance on the Belgian cohort was summarized as median AUC with percentile confidence intervals calculated over 10,000 bootstrap iterations. In its TCRdb copy, this immuneACCESS table keeps in-frame sequences only and misses some clones. Where compared with another copy, unresolved V genes explain less than half of these, and the others have no known cause. The V and J calls and clone size are taken from that table; D and trimming were inferred from the DNA. Present in this sample are around 50,000 clones, 60% to 80% of which were seen just once. The ten largest account for around 0.67% of the sample.

Notes on this clone: This receptor's antigen is unknown. One base away there is no much larger clone; base qualities are not given.

From the cysteine through the phenylalanine, the CDR3 covers 15 amino acids. Only the CDR3 DNA stays, 45 bases, in frame from base 1. V ends up 6 bases short and J 5 bases short, with an unmatched junction base count of 9. Per the germline V gene, ENHRY is the CDR1 and SYGVKD is the CDR2. A FACSAria II was used to sort memory CD4+ T cells, defined as single viable CD3+CD4+CD8-CD45RO+ cells. CMV serostatus was determined using a Roche Elecsys assay that detects serum IgG against CMV pp150, pp28, p38 and p52. After thawing, total CD4+ T cells were enriched by positive selection with CD4 magnetic microbeads. Samples originated from another study that specifically interrogated the CD4+ T cell memory repertoire. Peripheral blood mononuclear cells were isolated and cryopreserved following standard operating procedures; serum was stored at -80 °C. The staining used CD3-PerCP (BW264/56), CD4-APC (RPA-T4), CD45RO-PE (UCHT1) and CD8-Pacific Orange (3B5) antibodies, and Sytox blue was used to exclude non-viable cells.

The TCR originated in an adult in good health and CMV-seronegative. Sequenced: memory CD4+ T cells from blood. The chain was built from TRBV10-3 and TRBJ1-3; TRBD1 agrees with 8 junctional bases. The CDR3 region has the sequence CAIRDSTGVRNTIYF. The nucleotide sequence is TGTGCCATCAGGGACTCGACAGGGGTGAGAAACACCATATATTTT.